This paragraph covers one T cell receptor beta chain sequence. No cognate antigen has been identified for it. Base qualities were left out, and no much larger clone turns up one base away. Library construction relied on the immunoSEQ multiplex PCR assay. DNA from the cultured and isolated CD4+ T cells underwent TCR beta CDR3 sequencing. On the study's bioinformatics: Non-productive TCR sequences were discarded, and reads were trimmed to the CDR3 region, with only CDR3s of 7 or more amino acids retained. Antigen-specific clonotypes were identified with the MANAFEST web app by comparing expansion in peptide wells against reference cultures. For clones to be considered positive, expansion at FDR<0.05 versus reference and all other wells, an odds ratio above 5, and a frequency above 0.1% in two replicate wells were required. Cross-reactive clonotypes were defined as significantly expanded in SARS-CoV-2 spike wells and in at least one common cold coronavirus spike condition. Using the stringdist R package, CDR3 similarity was measured by Levenshtein distance, and unrooted trees were constructed with ape in R 3.6.1. Not all clones reach the TCRdb copy of this immuneACCESS table, which keeps in-frame sequences only. Checked studies attribute under half of the gap to unresolved V genes and leave the rest unexplained. V, J and clone size derive from that table, while D and trimming were established from the DNA sequence. In this sample the table shows roughly 30,000 clones, around 70% of which occur a single time. The ten largest clonotypes hold under 15% of the sample.

This specimen comes from a study of vaccination effects on CD4 cells after COVID-19 (dated by TCRdb to 2021 to 2024). Looking at the study overall: To identify antigen-specific CD4+ T cell clonotypes by their expansion, the ViraFEST assay first stimulated PBMC with viral peptide pools and then applied TCR sequencing. Roughly 2.1 million PBMC per well were cultured in IMDM with 5% human AB serum, 10 IU/ml IL-2 and gentamicin, plus 10 ug/ml peptides. In both COVID-19 convalescent patients and infection-naive vaccine recipients, the study compared SARS-CoV-2 spike-specific CD4+ TCR repertoires from before mRNA vaccination with those from after it. Post-vaccine samples across the study were collected a median of 72 days after the second dose, with a range of 14 to 241. Cultures from other donors in the study were sequenced with the Oncomine TCR Beta short-read assay on an Illumina iSeq 100. The full study included some eleven COVID-19 convalescent patients and a few SARS-CoV-2-naive healthy vaccine recipients.

Results and caveats for the whole study, not just this receptor: At late post-vaccination timepoints, both infection-induced and vaccine-induced clones showed marked clonal contraction, consistent with waning T cell responses. Limitations of the study were the small number of convalescent patients and the absence of early post-infection timepoints. In healthy vaccine recipients, vaccine-induced clones were almost all SARS-CoV-2 mono-reactive, with only 1 of 255 cross-reactive with common cold coronaviruses.

After more than 9 days of culture, CD4+ T cells were isolated with the EasySep CD4+ T cell isolation kit. Each participant received two doses of an mRNA SARS-CoV-2 vaccine, either BNT162b2 or mRNA-1273. Healthy vaccine recipients had no prior SARS-CoV-2 infection, confirmed by negative nucleocapsid antibodies before and after vaccination. On days 3 and 7, half of the culture medium was replaced with fresh IL-2-containing medium. Each peptide stimulation condition was cultured in triplicate wells unless otherwise noted. PBMC were separated from whole blood using Ficoll-Paque Plus gradient centrifugation and were then either cryopreserved at -140C or used fresh. The QIAamp micro DNA kit was used to extract genomic DNA from the cultured CD4+ T cells. From V the trimming removes 4 bases and from J it removes 5 bases, while the gene matches leave 11 bases of the junction unaccounted for. The germline V gene encodes CDR1 SGHRS and CDR2 YFSETQ. The CDR3 runs 17 amino acids, cysteine and phenylalanine included. The only DNA kept is the CDR3, 51 bases in frame from the first base.

The TCR originated in a human donor who received a COVID-19 vaccine. The V gene is TRBV5-1 and the J gene is TRBJ2-7, with TRBD2 identical over 14 junction bases. Sequencing was performed on CD4+ T cells from PBMCs cultured without peptide, taken after COVID-19 vaccination. The CDR3 here reads CASSPGTSGSFYHEQYF. The nucleotide sequence reads TGCGCCAGCAGCCCTGGGACTAGCGGGAGTTTCTACCACGAGCAGTACTTC.